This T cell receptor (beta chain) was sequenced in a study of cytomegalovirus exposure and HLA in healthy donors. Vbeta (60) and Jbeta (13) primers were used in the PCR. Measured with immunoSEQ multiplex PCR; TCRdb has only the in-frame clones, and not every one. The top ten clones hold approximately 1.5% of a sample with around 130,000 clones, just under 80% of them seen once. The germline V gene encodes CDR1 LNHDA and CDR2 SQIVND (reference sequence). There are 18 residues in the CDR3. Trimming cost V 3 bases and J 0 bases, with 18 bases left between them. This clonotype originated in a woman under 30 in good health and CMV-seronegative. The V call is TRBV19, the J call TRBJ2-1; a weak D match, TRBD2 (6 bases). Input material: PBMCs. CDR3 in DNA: TGTGCCAGTAGTATCGGCCCCTATAGCGGCAGCTCCTACAATGAGCAGTTCTTC. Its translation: CASSIGPYSGSSYNEQFF. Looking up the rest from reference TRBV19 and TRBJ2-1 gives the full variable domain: DGGITQSPKYLFRKEGQNVTLSCEQNLNHDAMYWYRQDPGQGLRLIYYSQIVNDFQKGDIAEGYSVSREKKESFPLTVTSAQKNPTAFYLCASSIGPYSGSSYNEQFFGPGTRLTVL.